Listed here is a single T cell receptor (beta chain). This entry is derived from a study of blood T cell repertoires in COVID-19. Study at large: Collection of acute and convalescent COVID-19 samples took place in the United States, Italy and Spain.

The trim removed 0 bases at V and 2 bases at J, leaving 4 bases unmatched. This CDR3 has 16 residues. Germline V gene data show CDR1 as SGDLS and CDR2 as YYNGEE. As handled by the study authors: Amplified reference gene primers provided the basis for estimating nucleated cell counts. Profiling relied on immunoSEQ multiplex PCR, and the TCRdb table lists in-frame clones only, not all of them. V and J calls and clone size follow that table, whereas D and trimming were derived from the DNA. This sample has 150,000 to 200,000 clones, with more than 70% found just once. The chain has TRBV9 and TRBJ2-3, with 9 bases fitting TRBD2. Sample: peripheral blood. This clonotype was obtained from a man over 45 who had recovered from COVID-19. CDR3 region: CASSVGVAGDTDTQYF. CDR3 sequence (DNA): TGTGCCAGCAGCGTAGGGGTAGCGGGGGACACAGATACGCAGTATTTT.